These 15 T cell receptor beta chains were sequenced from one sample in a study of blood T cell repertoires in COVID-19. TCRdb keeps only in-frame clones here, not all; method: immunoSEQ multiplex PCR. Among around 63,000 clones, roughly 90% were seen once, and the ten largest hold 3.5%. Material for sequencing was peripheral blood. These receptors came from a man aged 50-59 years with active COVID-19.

The CDR3 region is CASSQQAGNTIYF. Here the CDR3 DNA reads TGTGCCAGCAGCCAACAGGCCGGAAACACCATATATTTT. The gene calls are TRBV14 and TRBJ1-3; D gene unclear. The germline V gene encodes CDR1 SGHDN and CDR2 FVKESK. The CDR3 spans 13 residues. Trimming pared 2 bases from V and 4 bases from J, leaving 6 bases between.

The CDR3 reads CASSPSGGGPDTQYF. The DNA of the CDR3 is TGCGCCAGCAGCCCAAGCGGGGGGGGCCCAGATACGCAGTATTTT. The chain links TRBV5-1 to TRBJ2-3, with 10 positions matching TRBD2. Germline CDR1 and CDR2: SGHRS and YFSETQ. The length of the CDR3 is 15 residues. The ends lost 4 bases at V and 4 bases at J; junction bases unmatched: 6.

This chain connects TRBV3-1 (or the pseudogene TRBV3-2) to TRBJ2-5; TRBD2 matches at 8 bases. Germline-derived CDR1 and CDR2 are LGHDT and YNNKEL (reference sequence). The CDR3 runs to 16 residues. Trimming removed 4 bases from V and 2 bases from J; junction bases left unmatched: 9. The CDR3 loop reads CASSLGGAGAQETQYF. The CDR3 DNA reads TGTGCCAGCAGCCTCGGGGGAGCGGGGGCACAAGAGACCCAGTACTTC.

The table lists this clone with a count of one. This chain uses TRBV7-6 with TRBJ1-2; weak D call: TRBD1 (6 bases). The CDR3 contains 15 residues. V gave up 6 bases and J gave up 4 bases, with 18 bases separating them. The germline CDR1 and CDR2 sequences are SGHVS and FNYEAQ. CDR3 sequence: CASSKTAGGGYGYTF. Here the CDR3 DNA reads TGTGCCAGCAGTAAAACAGCTGGGGGCGGCTATGGCTACACCTTC.

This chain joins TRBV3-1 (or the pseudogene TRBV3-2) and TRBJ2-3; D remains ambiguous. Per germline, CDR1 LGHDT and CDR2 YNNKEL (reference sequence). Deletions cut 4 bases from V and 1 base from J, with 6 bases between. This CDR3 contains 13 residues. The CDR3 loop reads CASSLLGTDTQYF. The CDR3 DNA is TGTGCCAGCAGCCTACTCGGCACAGATACGCAGTATTTT.

CDR3 residues: CASSQEPGWSTEAFF. DNA of the CDR3: TGTGCCAGCAGCCAAGAACCGGGTTGGAGCACTGAAGCTTTCTTT. This chain links TRBV3-1 (or the pseudogene TRBV3-2) with TRBJ1-1; D is unclear. The CDR3 sequence is 15 residues long. Germline loops: CDR1 LGHDT, CDR2 YNNKEL (reference sequence). V lost 0 bases, J lost 4 bases, and 12 bases lay in between.

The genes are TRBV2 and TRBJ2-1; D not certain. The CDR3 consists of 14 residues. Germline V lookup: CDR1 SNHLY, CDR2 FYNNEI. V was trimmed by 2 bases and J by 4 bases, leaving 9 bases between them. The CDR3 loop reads CASSESSGYNEQFF. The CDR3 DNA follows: TGTGCCAGCAGTGAATCTTCAGGATACAATGAGCAGTTCTTC.

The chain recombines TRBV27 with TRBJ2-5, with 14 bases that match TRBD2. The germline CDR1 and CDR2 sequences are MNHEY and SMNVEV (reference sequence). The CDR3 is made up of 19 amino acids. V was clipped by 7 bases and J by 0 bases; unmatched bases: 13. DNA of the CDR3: TGTGCCAGCAATTATCCCCCGGGACTAGCGGGGGAATACCAAGAGACCCAGTACTTC. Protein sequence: CASNYPPGLAGEYQETQYF.

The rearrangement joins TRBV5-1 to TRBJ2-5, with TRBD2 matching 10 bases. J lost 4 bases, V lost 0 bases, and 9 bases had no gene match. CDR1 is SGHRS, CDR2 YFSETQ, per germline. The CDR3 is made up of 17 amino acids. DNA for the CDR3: TGCGCCAGCAGCTTGGCCCTTTCTAGCGGGGGCATAGAGACCCAGTACTTC. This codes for CASSLALSSGGIETQYF.

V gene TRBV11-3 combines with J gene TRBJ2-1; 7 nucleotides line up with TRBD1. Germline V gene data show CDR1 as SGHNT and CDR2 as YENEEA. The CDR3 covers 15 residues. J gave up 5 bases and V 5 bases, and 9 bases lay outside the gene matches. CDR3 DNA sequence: TGTGCCAGCAGCCGAAGACAGGGAAGCCACAATGAGCAGTTCTTC. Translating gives CASSRRQGSHNEQFF.

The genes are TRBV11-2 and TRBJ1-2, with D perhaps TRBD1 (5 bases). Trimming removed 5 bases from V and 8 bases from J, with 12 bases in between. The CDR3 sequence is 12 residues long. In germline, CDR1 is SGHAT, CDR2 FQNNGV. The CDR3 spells CASSRGIRGYTF. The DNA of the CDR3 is TGTGCCAGCAGCAGGGGCATAAGGGGCTACACCTTC.

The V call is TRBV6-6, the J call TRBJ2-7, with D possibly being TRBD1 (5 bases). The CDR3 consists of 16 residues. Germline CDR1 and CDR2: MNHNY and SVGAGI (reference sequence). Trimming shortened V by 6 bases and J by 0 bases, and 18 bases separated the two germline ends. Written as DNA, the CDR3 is TGTGCCAGCAGAACCGACAGATTCTCTTCCTCCTACGAGCAGTACTTC. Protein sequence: CASRTDRFSSSYEQYF.

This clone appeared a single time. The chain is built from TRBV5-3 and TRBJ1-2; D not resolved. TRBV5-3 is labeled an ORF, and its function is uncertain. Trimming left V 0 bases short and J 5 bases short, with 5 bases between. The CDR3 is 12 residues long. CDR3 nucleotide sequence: TGTGCCAGAAGCTTGGGAGGTTATGGCTACACCTTC. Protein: CARSLGGYGYTF.

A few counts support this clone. The CDR3 protein is CAISELANYGYTF. The DNA for the CDR3 is TGTGCCATCAGTGAACTGGCTAACTATGGCTACACCTTC. The rearrangement links TRBV10-3 to TRBJ1-2, with unresolved D. CDR3 length: 13 amino acids. With 3 bases removed from V and 0 bases from J, the gap between germline ends came to 5 bases. CDR1 is ENHRY, CDR2 SYGVKD, per germline.

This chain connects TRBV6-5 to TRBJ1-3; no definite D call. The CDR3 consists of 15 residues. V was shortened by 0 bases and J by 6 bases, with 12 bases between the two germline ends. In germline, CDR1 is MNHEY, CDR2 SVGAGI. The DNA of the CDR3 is TGTGCCAGCAGTTACTCGAGACGGGGATCAAACACCATATATTTT. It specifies CASSYSRRGSNTIYF.